A selection of T cell receptor beta chains follows, all from one sample in a study of blood T cell repertoires in COVID-19. Using immunoSEQ multiplex PCR, the repertoire was profiled, and TCRdb retains in-frame clones only, with some absent. The sample carries around 170,000 clones, around 89% recorded once. The sample comprised peripheral blood. These TCRs come from a man in his 60s with acute or convalescent COVID-19. Both conserved end residues are part of each CDR3. The order of the fields is J gene, clone size, V gene, D gene, CDR3 protein, CDR3 DNA. A D gene is named only where the DNA matches it firmly. The size of a clone is reported for some rows only, either as once, few or many, or as a class for expanded clones.

J gene: TRBJ2-7
clone size: .
V gene: TRBV7-2
D gene: TRBD2
CDR3 protein: CASSRLAGGVYEQYF
CDR3 DNA: TGTGCCAGCAGCCGCCTAGCGGGGGGGGTCTACGAGCAGTACTTC

J gene: TRBJ2-2
clone size: once
V gene: TRBV19
D gene: TRBD1
CDR3 protein: CASSQDRGRGGELFF
CDR3 DNA: TGTGCCAGTAGTCAAGACAGGGGTAGGGGCGGGGAGCTGTTTTTT

J gene: TRBJ1-2
clone size: .
V gene: TRBV5-6
D gene: TRBD1
CDR3 protein: CASSSVTGERNYGYTF
CDR3 DNA: TGTGCCAGCAGCTCCGTGACAGGGGAACGCAACTATGGCTACACCTTC

J gene: TRBJ2-7
clone size: once
V gene: TRBV7-9
D gene: .
CDR3 protein: CASSFEASYEQYF
CDR3 DNA: TGTGCCAGCAGCTTTGAGGCCTCCTACGAGCAGTACTTC

J gene: TRBJ2-1
clone size: .
V gene: TRBV18
D gene: TRBD2
CDR3 protein: CASSPNQPGGNEQFF
CDR3 DNA: TGTGCCAGCTCACCCAATCAGCCGGGGGGCAATGAGCAGTTCTTC

J gene: TRBJ1-5
clone size: .
V gene: TRBV19
D gene: .
CDR3 protein: CASSRTEEFQPQHF
CDR3 DNA: TGTGCCAGTAGTAGGACGGAGGAATTCCAGCCCCAGCATTTT

J gene: TRBJ1-2
clone size: .
V gene: TRBV29-1
D gene: TRBD1
CDR3 protein: CSVDGTGRYGYTF
CDR3 DNA: TGCAGCGTCGACGGGACAGGCCGCTATGGCTACACCTTC

J gene: TRBJ1-4
clone size: .
V gene: TRBV7-6
D gene: .
CDR3 protein: CASSSGGGNEKLFF
CDR3 DNA: TGTGCCAGCAGCTCGGGGGGGGGAAATGAAAAACTGTTTTTT

J gene: TRBJ1-2
clone size: .
V gene: TRBV30
D gene: .
CDR3 protein: CAWSQGRDGYTF
CDR3 DNA: TGTGCCTGGAGCCAGGGAAGGGATGGCTACACCTTC

J gene: TRBJ2-2
clone size: .
V gene: TRBV19
D gene: .
CDR3 protein: CASSIDTRNTGELFF
CDR3 DNA: TGTGCCAGTAGTATCGACACCCGGAACACCGGGGAGCTGTTTTTT

J gene: TRBJ1-5
clone size: .
V gene: TRBV5-1
D gene: TRBD1
CDR3 protein: CASSLYGTDSNQPQHF
CDR3 DNA: TGCGCCAGCAGCTTATACGGGACAGATAGCAATCAGCCCCAGCATTTT

J gene: TRBJ1-2
clone size: .
V gene: TRBV25-1
D gene: .
CDR3 protein: CASSGDFYGYTF
CDR3 DNA: TGTGCCAGCAGTGGGGACTTCTATGGCTACACCTTC

J gene: TRBJ1-2
clone size: .
V gene: TRBV5-1
D gene: .
CDR3 protein: CASSLDFGGKAGYTF
CDR3 DNA: TGCGCCAGCAGCTTGGATTTCGGCGGAAAAGCGGGCTACACCTTC

J gene: TRBJ2-1
clone size: .
V gene: TRBV11-1
D gene: TRBD2
CDR3 protein: CASSRTSGGYEQFF
CDR3 DNA: TGTGCCAGCAGCCGGACTAGCGGGGGCTATGAGCAGTTCTTC

J gene: TRBJ1-2
clone size: .
V gene: TRBV5-1
D gene: .
CDR3 protein: CASSDISGAGGYTF
CDR3 DNA: TGCGCCAGCAGCGACATATCAGGGGCTGGTGGCTACACCTTC

J gene: TRBJ2-1
clone size: .
V gene: TRBV7-9
D gene: TRBD2
CDR3 protein: CASSSLAGVSWDEQFF
CDR3 DNA: TGTGCCAGCAGCTCACTAGCGGGGGTCTCTTGGGATGAGCAGTTCTTC

J gene: TRBJ1-6
clone size: .
V gene: TRBV30
D gene: .
CDR3 protein: CACDYYNSPLHF
CDR3 DNA: TGTGCCTGCGACTACTATAATTCACCCCTCCACTTT

J gene: TRBJ2-1
clone size: .
V gene: TRBV10-3
D gene: .
CDR3 protein: CAINFAGTQGSNEQFF
CDR3 DNA: TGTGCCATCAACTTCGCCGGGACCCAGGGGTCTAATGAGCAGTTCTTC

J gene: TRBJ2-1
clone size: .
V gene: TRBV5-1
D gene: TRBD2
CDR3 protein: CASSMGGTSGSDEQFF
CDR3 DNA: TGCGCCAGCAGCATGGGCGGGACTAGCGGGAGCGATGAGCAGTTCTTC

J gene: TRBJ1-6
clone size: .
V gene: TRBV19
D gene: .
CDR3 protein: CASRDPQVYNSPLHF
CDR3 DNA: TGTGCCAGTAGAGATCCTCAGGTTTATAATTCACCCCTCCACTTT

J gene: TRBJ1-6
clone size: .
V gene: TRBV12-5
D gene: .
CDR3 protein: CASGFDRTPLHF
CDR3 DNA: TGTGCTAGTGGTTTCGACAGAACACCTCTCCACTTT

J gene: TRBJ2-3
clone size: .
V gene: TRBV7-2
D gene: TRBD2
CDR3 protein: CASSRWGERGPLTDTQYF
CDR3 DNA: TGTGCCAGCAGCCGTTGGGGGGAGCGGGGGCCTCTCACAGATACGCAGTATTTT

J gene: TRBJ1-2
clone size: .
V gene: TRBV4-1
D gene: .
CDR3 protein: CASSHQDGNYGYTF
CDR3 DNA: TGCGCCAGCAGCCATCAAGACGGGAACTATGGCTACACCTTC

J gene: TRBJ2-3
clone size: .
V gene: TRBV19
D gene: TRBD1
CDR3 protein: CASSPGPGQGIPGTQYF
CDR3 DNA: TGTGCCAGTAGTCCGGGTCCGGGACAGGGAATCCCTGGTACGCAGTATTTT

J gene: TRBJ1-3
clone size: .
V gene: TRBV5-1
D gene: .
CDR3 protein: CASSLDRRENTIYF
CDR3 DNA: TGCGCCAGCAGCTTGGACAGGCGGGAGAACACCATATATTTT

J gene: TRBJ1-2
clone size: .
V gene: TRBV6-6
D gene: .
CDR3 protein: CASSYLTGSNYGYTF
CDR3 DNA: TGTGCCAGCAGTTACTTGACAGGCTCTAACTATGGCTACACCTTC

J gene: TRBJ1-6
clone size: .
V gene: TRBV7-2
D gene: .
CDR3 protein: CASSFREIYYNSPLHF
CDR3 DNA: TGTGCCAGCAGCTTTAGGGAGATCTACTATAATTCACCCCTCCACTTT

J gene: TRBJ2-5
clone size: .
V gene: TRBV5-1
D gene: .
CDR3 protein: CASSFRTEETQYF
CDR3 DNA: TGCGCCAGCAGCTTCAGGACAGAAGAGACCCAGTACTTC

J gene: TRBJ2-2
clone size: .
V gene: TRBV5-1
D gene: TRBD1
CDR3 protein: CASSAGQGAAGELFF
CDR3 DNA: TGCGCCAGCAGCGCGGGACAGGGGGCGGCCGGGGAGCTGTTTTTT

J gene: TRBJ2-1
clone size: .
V gene: TRBV4-2
D gene: TRBD2
CDR3 protein: CASSRQKGLANNYNEQFF
CDR3 DNA: TGTGCCAGCAGCCGCCAAAAGGGACTAGCGAATAATTACAATGAGCAGTTCTTC

J gene: TRBJ1-1
clone size: .
V gene: TRBV10-3
D gene: .
CDR3 protein: CAISETLRGLEHTEAFF
CDR3 DNA: TGTGCCATCAGTGAGACTTTAAGAGGGTTAGAACACACTGAAGCTTTCTTT

J gene: TRBJ1-3
clone size: .
V gene: TRBV6-6
D gene: .
CDR3 protein: CASSYAGKVSGNTIYF
CDR3 DNA: TGTGCCAGCAGTTACGCGGGGAAAGTATCAGGAAACACCATATATTTT

J gene: TRBJ1-2
clone size: .
V gene: TRBV5-6
D gene: TRBD1
CDR3 protein: CASSFQPGGRSMEGYTF
CDR3 DNA: TGTGCCAGCAGCTTCCAGCCAGGGGGTCGATCTATGGAAGGCTACACCTTC

J gene: TRBJ2-7
clone size: .
V gene: TRBV10-1
D gene: .
CDR3 protein: CASSESRFAYEQYF
CDR3 DNA: TGCGCCAGCAGTGAGAGCAGGTTTGCCTACGAGCAGTACTTC

J gene: TRBJ1-6
clone size: .
V gene: TRBV9
D gene: TRBD1
CDR3 protein: CASSVGSGAQGYNSPLHF
CDR3 DNA: TGTGCCAGCAGCGTAGGTTCCGGGGCACAGGGGTATAATTCACCCCTCCACTTT

J gene: TRBJ2-1
clone size: .
V gene: TRBV4-1
D gene: .
CDR3 protein: CASSQVGLTINEQFF
CDR3 DNA: TGCGCCAGCAGCCAAGTCGGACTAACAATCAATGAGCAGTTCTTC

J gene: TRBJ2-7
clone size: .
V gene: TRBV6-5
D gene: TRBD1
CDR3 protein: CASSPGDRGAEQYF
CDR3 DNA: TGTGCCAGCAGTCCGGGGGACAGGGGGGCCGAGCAGTACTTC

J gene: TRBJ2-7
clone size: few
V gene: TRBV2
D gene: .
CDR3 protein: CASSPHGGVYEQYF
CDR3 DNA: TGTGCCAGCAGTCCCCACGGTGGAGTCTACGAGCAGTACTTC

J gene: TRBJ1-2
clone size: .
V gene: TRBV27
D gene: .
CDR3 protein: CASSSGRVNYGYTF
CDR3 DNA: TGTGCCAGCAGTTCGGGCAGGGTGAACTATGGCTACACCTTC

J gene: TRBJ2-3
clone size: .
V gene: TRBV5-1
D gene: TRBD2
CDR3 protein: CASSFTAGGPGDTQYF
CDR3 DNA: TGCGCCAGCAGCTTCACGGCGGGGGGGCCGGGGGATACGCAGTATTTT

J gene: TRBJ1-3
clone size: .
V gene: TRBV12-5
D gene: .
CDR3 protein: CASAPGSLSFSGNTIYF
CDR3 DNA: TGTGCTAGTGCCCCGGGATCCCTATCGTTCTCTGGAAACACCATATATTTT

J gene: TRBJ1-1
clone size: .
V gene: TRBV4-1
D gene: .
CDR3 protein: CASSRGGQMNTEAFF
CDR3 DNA: TGCGCCAGCAGCCGAGGAGGGCAGATGAACACTGAAGCTTTCTTT

J gene: TRBJ2-7
clone size: .
V gene: TRBV5-4
D gene: TRBD2
CDR3 protein: CASSSGGGLQRYEQYF
CDR3 DNA: TGTGCCAGCAGCTCTGGCGGGGGTCTCCAAAGATACGAGCAGTACTTC

J gene: TRBJ1-1
clone size: .
V gene: TRBV2
D gene: .
CDR3 protein: CASSGPVMNTEAFF
CDR3 DNA: TGTGCCAGCAGTGGCCCAGTGATGAACACTGAAGCTTTCTTT

J gene: TRBJ2-5
clone size: .
V gene: TRBV10-2
D gene: TRBD1
CDR3 protein: CASSLGQGARRETQYF
CDR3 DNA: TGCGCCAGCAGTCTGGGACAGGGGGCTAGGAGAGAGACCCAGTACTTC

J gene: TRBJ1-2
clone size: .
V gene: TRBV6-2/TRBV6-3
D gene: TRBD1
CDR3 protein: CASSSSGTGRSGYTF
CDR3 DNA: TGTGCCAGCAGTTCCTCCGGGACAGGCCGATCTGGCTACACCTTC

J gene: TRBJ2-5
clone size: .
V gene: TRBV5-1
D gene: .
CDR3 protein: CASSLVPEMATQYF
CDR3 DNA: TGCGCCAGCAGCTTGGTTCCGGAGATGGCGACCCAGTACTTC

J gene: TRBJ2-3
clone size: .
V gene: TRBV7-9
D gene: TRBD1
CDR3 protein: CASSPPFWDRGEADTQYF
CDR3 DNA: TGTGCCAGCAGCCCCCCCTTTTGGGACAGGGGTGAGGCAGATACGCAGTATTTT

J gene: TRBJ2-2
clone size: few
V gene: TRBV7-9
D gene: TRBD1
CDR3 protein: CASSFYRGRVNTGELFF
CDR3 DNA: TGTGCCAGCAGTTTCTACAGGGGGCGGGTAAACACCGGGGAGCTGTTTTTT

J gene: TRBJ1-3
clone size: .
V gene: TRBV5-5
D gene: .
CDR3 protein: CASSLIQSISGNTIYF
CDR3 DNA: TGTGCCAGCAGCTTGATACAGAGCATCTCTGGAAACACCATATATTTT

J gene: TRBJ1-2
clone size: .
V gene: TRBV18
D gene: .
CDR3 protein: CASSPSNRVGYTF
CDR3 DNA: TGTGCCAGCTCACCAAGCAATCGGGTTGGCTACACCTTC

J gene: TRBJ1-6
clone size: once
V gene: TRBV11-2
D gene: TRBD1
CDR3 protein: CASSSGEYRGPYNSPLHF
CDR3 DNA: TGTGCCAGCAGCTCCGGGGAGTACAGGGGGCCCTATAATTCACCCCTCCACTTT